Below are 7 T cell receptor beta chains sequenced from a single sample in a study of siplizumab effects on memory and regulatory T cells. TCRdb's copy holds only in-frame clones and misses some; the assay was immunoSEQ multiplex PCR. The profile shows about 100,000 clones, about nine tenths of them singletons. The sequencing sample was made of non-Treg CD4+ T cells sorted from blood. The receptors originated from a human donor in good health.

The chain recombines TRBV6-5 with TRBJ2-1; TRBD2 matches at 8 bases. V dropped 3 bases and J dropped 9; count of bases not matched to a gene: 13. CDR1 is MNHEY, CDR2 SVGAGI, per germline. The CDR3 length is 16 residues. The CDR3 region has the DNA TGTGCCAGCAGTTATTTCCAGCGGGAGAGGCAGGGTGAGCAGTTCTTC. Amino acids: CASSYFQRERQGEQFF.

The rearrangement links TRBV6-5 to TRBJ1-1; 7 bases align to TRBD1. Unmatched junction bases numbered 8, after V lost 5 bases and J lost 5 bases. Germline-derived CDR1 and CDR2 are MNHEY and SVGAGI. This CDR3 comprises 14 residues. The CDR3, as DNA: TGTGCCAGCAGTCGAGGGACAGCACTTACTGAAGCTTTCTTT. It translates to CASSRGTALTEAFF.

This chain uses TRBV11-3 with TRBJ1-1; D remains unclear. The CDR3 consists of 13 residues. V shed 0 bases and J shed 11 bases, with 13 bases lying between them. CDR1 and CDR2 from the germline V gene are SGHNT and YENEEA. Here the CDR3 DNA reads TGTGCCAGCAGCTTAGATTCAGCCGGAGGGGCTTTCTTT. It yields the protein CASSLDSAGGAFF.

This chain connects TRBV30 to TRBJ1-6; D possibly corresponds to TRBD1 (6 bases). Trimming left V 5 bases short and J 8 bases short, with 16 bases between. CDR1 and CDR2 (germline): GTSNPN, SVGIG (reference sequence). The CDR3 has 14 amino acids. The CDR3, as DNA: TGTGCCTGGGTCCAACAGGGCGGGGATTCACCCCTCCACTTT. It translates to CAWVQQGGDSPLHF. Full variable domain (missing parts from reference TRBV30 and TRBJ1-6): SQTIHQWPATLVQPVGSPLSLECTVEGTSNPNLYWYRQAAGRGLQLLFYSVGIGQISSEVPQNLSASRPQDRQFILSSKKLLLSDSGFYLCAWVQQGGDSPLHFGNGTRLTVT.

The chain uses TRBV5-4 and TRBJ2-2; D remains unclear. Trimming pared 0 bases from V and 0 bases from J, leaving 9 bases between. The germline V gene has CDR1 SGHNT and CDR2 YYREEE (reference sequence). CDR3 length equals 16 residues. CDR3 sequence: CASSLGQPANTGELFF. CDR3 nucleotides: TGTGCCAGCAGCTTGGGTCAGCCCGCGAACACCGGGGAGCTGTTTTTT.

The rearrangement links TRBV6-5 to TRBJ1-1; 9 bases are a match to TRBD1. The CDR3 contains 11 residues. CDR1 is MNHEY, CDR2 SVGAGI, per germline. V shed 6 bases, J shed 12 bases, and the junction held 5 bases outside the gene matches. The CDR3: CASSRDRDTFF. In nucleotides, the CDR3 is TGTGCCAGCAGCCGGGACAGGGACACTTTCTTT.

The CDR3 here is CAWDAGGNSYEQYF. The CDR3 DNA is TGTGCCTGGGACGCCGGCGGAAATTCCTACGAGCAGTACTTC. The rearrangement uses TRBV30 and TRBJ2-7; D is uncertain. The CDR3 covers 14 residues. CDR1 and CDR2 from the germline V gene are GTSNPN and SVGIG (reference sequence). The germline V and J ends were trimmed by 5 bases and 1 base, with 15 bases remaining between them.